The T cell receptor (beta chain) under discussion was sequenced for a study of shared clonotypes between healthy human individuals. Method: immunoSEQ multiplex PCR; TCRdb's copy keeps in-frame clones and lacks some. The sample carries about 2 million clones, roughly 95% recorded once. V lost 2 bases to trimming and J lost 10 bases; unmatched junction nucleotides: 7. This CDR3 contains 13 residues. Germline loops: CDR1 SGHRS, CDR2 YFSETQ. The source material was naive CD4+ T cells sorted from blood. Subset reported: CD45RA+ positively selected. The sequence derives from a man aged 18 to 30 in good health. This chain joins TRBV5-1 and TRBJ1-2; TRBD1 matches at 8 bases. The CDR3 sequence: CASSFDRGKNYTF. As DNA, the CDR3 is TGCGCCAGCAGCTTTGACAGGGGCAAGAACTACACCTTC.